The next 12 T cell receptor beta chains were all read from a single sample in a study of control samples from healthy donors and cancer patients. Some clones are missing from TCRdb's copy, which holds only in-frame ones; the method was immunoSEQ multiplex PCR. The table includes about 69,000 clones, approximately 80% detected once. Sequenced sample: PBMCs. The origin of the receptors is a woman between 50 and 59 years old with lung cancer.

This rearrangement joins TRBV2 to TRBJ1-2; D not certain. The CDR3 is made up of 13 amino acids. The ends were cut back, 6 bases at V and 8 bases at J, with 16 bases in the middle. CDR1 SNHLY and CDR2 FYNNEI come from the germline V gene. CDR3 sequence (DNA): TGTGCCAGCAGGCTCGCCGAGGCGTGGGGCTACACCTTC. The encoded protein is CASRLAEAWGYTF.

The genes are TRBV18 and TRBJ1-2; weak D call: TRBD1 (5 bases). CDR1 is KGHSH, CDR2 LQKENI, per germline. The length of the CDR3 is 13 residues. The V and J ends lost 1 base and 6 bases respectively, with 9 bases between them. CDR3 bases: TGTGCCAGCTCACCACGGGGGGAGGATGGCTACACCTTC. Translated, it gives CASSPRGEDGYTF.

This clone was counted a single time. The V and J genes are TRBV7-3 and TRBJ1-4; D may be TRBD1 (5 bases). The CDR3 length is 15 residues. Trimming removed 1 base from V and 8 bases from J, with 14 bases in between. Germline V gene data show CDR1 as SGHTA and CDR2 as FQGTGA. Here the CDR3 DNA reads TGTGCCAGCAGCTTAATGGGAGGGGATGGGGAAAAACTGTTTTTT. Translating it yields CASSLMGGDGEKLFF.

This chain connects TRBV12-3 or TRBV12-4 to TRBJ2-1; 7 bases line up with TRBD1. Trimming removed 3 bases from V and 8 bases from J; junction bases left unmatched: 4. The CDR3 is 13 residues long. The CDR3 spells CASSFDRVDEQFF. CDR3 coding DNA: TGTGCCAGCAGTTTTGACAGGGTGGATGAGCAGTTCTTC.

V usage is TRBV14 and J usage is TRBJ2-3; D is unresolved. The germline gives CDR1 SGHDN, CDR2 FVKESK. The CDR3 runs to 16 residues. Trimming left V 6 bases short and J 4 bases short, with 20 bases between. The CDR3: CASREGTGAVSDTQYF. CDR3 nucleotide sequence: TGTGCCAGCAGGGAAGGTACGGGCGCCGTCTCAGATACGCAGTATTTT.

CDR3 in amino acids: CASSFSPGQGTFSGNTIYF. The CDR3 DNA follows: TGTGCCAGCAGCTTTTCACCGGGACAGGGAACTTTCTCCGGAAACACCATATATTTT. The chain has TRBV7-6 and TRBJ1-3; TRBD1 matches at 9 bases. Germline CDR1 is SGHVS and CDR2 is FNYEAQ. This CDR3 has 19 residues. The V and J ends lost 3 bases and 4 bases, in that order; junction bases with no gene match: 16.

The CDR3 DNA follows: TGCGCCAGCAGCCCTGGAGCGCTCCCGGGGGCACAGTACTTC. Protein sequence: CASSPGALPGAQYF. The chain has TRBV5-1 and TRBJ2-7; D is perhaps TRBD1 or TRBD2 (6 bases each). CDR3 length: 14 residues. Between the trimmed V and J ends, which lost 4 bases and 10 bases, there was a span of 21 bases. The germline V gene encodes CDR1 SGHRS and CDR2 YFSETQ.

The chain joins TRBV11-2 to TRBJ2-7, with a possible D match to TRBD1 (6 bases). The CDR3 covers 12 residues. CDR1 SGHAT and CDR2 FQNNGV come from the germline V gene. Trimming shortened V by 5 bases and J by 5 bases, and 10 bases separated the two germline ends. CDR3 protein: CASSLQGNEQYF. The CDR3 bases are TGTGCCAGCAGCCTCCAGGGGAACGAGCAGTACTTC.

The V and J genes are TRBV6-5 and TRBJ1-1; D possibly corresponds to TRBD1 (6 bases). Per germline, CDR1 MNHEY and CDR2 SVGAGI. The V end was cut by 2 bases, the J end by 0 bases, with 10 bases between. This CDR3 is 15 amino acids long. CDR3 in amino acids: CASSYGGTLNTEAFF. CDR3 sequence (DNA): TGTGCCAGCAGTTACGGCGGGACATTGAACACTGAAGCTTTCTTT.

The J gene is TRBJ1-2, the V gene TRBV29-1; maybe TRBD1 (6 bases). Germline lookup yields CDR1 SQVTM and CDR2 ANQGSEA. The CDR3 sequence is 12 residues long. The V end was cut by 7 bases, the J end by 4 bases, with 13 bases between. This CDR3 reads CSDLQGPYGYTF. The CDR3 nucleotides read TGCAGCGACCTACAGGGCCCCTATGGCTACACCTTC.

CDR3 sequence reads: CASSVERTQRVTGELFF. CDR3 nucleotides: TGTGCCAGCAGCGTAGAAAGGACACAACGAGTTACCGGGGAGCTGTTTTTT. V is TRBV5-6 and J is TRBJ2-2; possible D gene TRBD1, 5 bases. V dropped 4 bases and J dropped 5 bases, with 21 bases sitting between them. The V gene's germline CDR1 is SGHDT and CDR2 YYEEEE. This CDR3 spans 17 amino acids.

This clone was observed a single time. The chain employs TRBV18 and TRBJ1-1, with D perhaps matching TRBD1 (5 bases). The germline V gene encodes CDR1 KGHSH and CDR2 LQKENI. The CDR3 extends over 13 amino acids. V shed 0 bases and J shed 8 bases, with 10 bases lying between them. The CDR3: CASSPPGPLEAFF. The CDR3 DNA reads TGTGCCAGCTCACCACCGGGACCGTTGGAAGCTTTCTTT.